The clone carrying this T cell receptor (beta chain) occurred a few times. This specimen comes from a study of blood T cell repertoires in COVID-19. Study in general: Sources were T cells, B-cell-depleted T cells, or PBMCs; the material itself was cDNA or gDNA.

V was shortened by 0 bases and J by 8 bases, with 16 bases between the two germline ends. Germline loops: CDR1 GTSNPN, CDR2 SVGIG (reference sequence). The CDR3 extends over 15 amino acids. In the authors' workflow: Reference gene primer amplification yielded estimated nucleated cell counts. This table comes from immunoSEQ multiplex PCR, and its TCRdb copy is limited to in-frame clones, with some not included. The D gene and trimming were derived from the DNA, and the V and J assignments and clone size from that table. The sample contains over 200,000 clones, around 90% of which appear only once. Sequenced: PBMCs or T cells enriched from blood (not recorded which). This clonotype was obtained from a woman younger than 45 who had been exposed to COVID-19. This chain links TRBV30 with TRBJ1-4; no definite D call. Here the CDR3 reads CAWSVGGGFSEKLFF. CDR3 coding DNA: TGTGCCTGGAGTGTTGGCGGAGGGTTTAGCGAAAAACTGTTTTTT.